This T cell receptor beta chain was captured by sequencing in a study of blood T cell repertoires in COVID-19. Study-level background: Sample material is recorded as cDNA or gDNA derived from T cells, B-cell-depleted T cells, or PBMCs.

The CDR3 is 14 residues long. V dropped 5 bases and J dropped 5; count of bases not matched to a gene: 7. Germline V lookup: CDR1 SGHRS, CDR2 YFSETQ. Donors were grouped by their self-reported clinical history. Only in-frame clones appear in the TCRdb table, and some are missing; sequencing was by immunoSEQ multiplex PCR. The data hold around 160,000 clones, with over 70% observed a single time. V usage is TRBV5-1 and J usage is TRBJ2-5; TRBD1 matches 9 bases. Specimen: PBMCs or T cells enriched from blood (not recorded which). The sequence was obtained from a woman aged 60-70 years who had recovered from COVID-19. The CDR3 nucleotides read TGCGCCAGCAGTGGGACAGGGCAAGGGGAGACCCAGTACTTC. Its protein is CASSGTGQGETQYF.